Here is one T cell receptor beta chain with its context. Its antigen remains unidentified. Germline-derived CDR1 and CDR2 are SGHRS and YFSETQ. The V end was cut by 0 bases, the J end by 3 bases, with 16 bases between. The CDR3 is 16 amino acids. This sample was taken from a study of beta chain features in type 1 diabetes. Findings and limits, study-wide: Significant though moderate, a shortening of TCRB CDR3s appeared in all four CD4+ subsets of Type 1 diabetes patients.

TCRB transcripts that were expressed got sequenced, as all of the isolated RNA had been reverse transcribed. Only in-frame clones appear in the TCRdb table, and some are missing; sequencing was by immunoSEQ multiplex PCR. The data hold 600,000 to 700,000 clones, with 13% observed a single time. The chain is built from TRBV5-1 and TRBJ2-7, with D perhaps TRBD1 (5 bases). The clonotype was recovered from a man younger than 35 with type 1 diabetes. The sample consisted of naive CD4+ T cells from blood. The CDR3 here is CASSLVAGNGGYEQYF. The CDR3 DNA reads TGCGCCAGCAGCTTGGTTGCAGGGAACGGCGGCTACGAGCAGTACTTC. Supplemented by reference TRBV5-1 and TRBJ2-7, the full variable domain reads KAGVTQTPRYLIKTRGQQVTLSCSPISGHRSVSWYQQTPGQGLQFLFEYFSETQRNKGNFPGRFSGRQFSNSRSEMNVSTLELGDSALYLCASSLVAGNGGYEQYFGPGTRLTVT.